Listed here is a single TCR beta chain. Treatment described: preoperative locoregional IRX-2 cytokine immunotherapy. This phase Ib study tested locoregional IRX-2 cytokine immunotherapy given before surgery. Libraries were prepared by immunoSEQ multiplex PCR; TCRdb keeps only in-frame clonotypes and omits some of them. The data show 25,000 or so clones, with 85% to 90% seen just once and roughly 10% held by the top ten. The sample belongs to a study of preoperative IRX-2 immunotherapy in early breast cancer. V shed 7 bases and J shed 0 bases, with 10 bases lying between them. The CDR3 runs to 14 residues. CDR1 and CDR2 from the germline V gene are SGHTA and FQGNSA.

This receptor was identified in a human donor with breast cancer. Sequencing was performed on tumor tissue, taken after IRX-2 immunotherapy. V gene TRBV7-2 combines with J gene TRBJ2-1, with D unresolved. The CDR3 DNA reads as TGTGCCAGCACTCTTCCGCGCTCCTACAATGAGCAGTTCTTC. This sequence encodes CASTLPRSYNEQFF.